This T cell receptor (beta chain) emerged from a study of T cells in localized non-small cell lung cancer (dated by TCRdb to 2020 to 2022). Turning to the overall study: The study examined T cell repertoires in a few hundred patients with early-stage NSCLC and compared tumors with uninvolved tumor-adjacent lungs. All 250 or so NSCLC patients in the cohort were treatment-naive and had localized lung tumors that were resected. The mean age of the NSCLC patients was 50 to 85 years, with approximately 130 men and around 110 women. Study-wide conclusions, independent of this receptor: Higher blood T cell density associated with longer overall survival, while higher adjacent-lung clonality associated with shorter survival. Because the study design was exploratory, TCR variables were selected using unadjusted p-values without false-discovery rate correction. Because multi-region sequencing of the tumors was not done, intratumor heterogeneity could not be ruled out. A median of approximately 55 of the top 100 tumor clones were detected in paired uninvolved adjacent lung, and under 30 of these tumor clones were also found among the top 100 clones of the paired uninvolved adjacent lung. Uninvolved tumor-adjacent lung showed the highest T cell clonality, higher than tumor, which suggests more focused antigenic responses in the uninvolved tumor-adjacent lung.

This clone was counted only a few times. Which antigen it targets is not known. No much larger clone exists at a distance of one base, and base qualities are not known. Trimming leaves V shorter by 1 base and J shorter by 8 bases, with the junction holding 6 bases beyond the gene matches. Taken from cysteine to phenylalanine, the CDR3 has 15 residues. Solely the CDR3 DNA is kept, with 45 bases framed from the first base. CDR1 and CDR2, looked up from the germline V gene, are MNHNS and SASEGT. TCR beta CDR3 regions were sequenced from DNA using the immunoSEQ Assay. On the authors' methods: T cell density was computed as TCR beta template counts normalized to usable DNA estimated by amplifying housekeeping genes. Richness was estimated using the preseqR package, with extrapolation to 400,000 templates for PBMC samples and to 120,000 templates for tissue samples. Clonality was taken to be one minus Pielou's evenness. Tissue-enriched TCRs were identified through differential abundance testing performed on productive amino-acid clonotypes, with a minimum total count of 5 and an alpha of 0.1. Repertoire overlap between compartments was quantified with the Jaccard Index and Morisita Overlap Index. GLIPH grouped TCR beta CDR3s together with public tetramer-defined viral CDR3s, and a viral motif had to include at least three viral sequences and also show V-gene enrichment. The clones in this table, taken by TCRdb from immuneACCESS, are in-frame only. Not every clone is retained; where verified, under half of the shortfall comes from an unresolved V gene, and the cause of the rest is unknown. V and J calls and clone size are given by that table; D and trimming were obtained from the DNA. This sample lists around 3,100 clones; about 29% were detected once. Approximately 8.3% of the sample is in the top ten clones.

Uninvolved adjacent lung was sampled at least 2 cm away from the tumor margin, and two independent pathologists confirmed that the tissue had no atypia. At diagnosis, tumor, uninvolved tumor-adjacent lung and peripheral blood were collected and then preserved as a mix of FFPE and fresh-frozen material. This clonotype was sampled from a woman aged 35 to 70 with stage I lung adenocarcinoma. The rearranged chain carries TRBV6-1 and TRBJ2-1; TRBD1 agrees with 9 junctional bases. This material consisted of normal lung tissue next to the tumor, taken before any cancer treatment. CDR3 protein: CASSEGGTGRHEQFF. The DNA reads TGTGCCAGCAGTGAAGGGGGGACAGGGCGGCATGAGCAGTTCTTC.